This TCR beta chain was observed in a study of blood T cell repertoires in COVID-19. Study-wide context: Collection of acute and convalescent COVID-19 samples took place in the United States, Italy and Spain. T cells, B-cell-depleted T cells, or PBMCs provided the cDNA or gDNA that served as material.

Clones were read by immunoSEQ multiplex PCR, and TCRdb kept only the in-frame ones, dropping some. The table has some 250,000 clones, around three quarters seen once. Trimming took off 0 bases at V and 5 bases at J, with 14 bases between the two ends. Looked up from germline, CDR1 is MGHRA and CDR2 is YSYEKL. CDR3 length: 16 residues. Specimen: peripheral blood. This TCR was recovered from a woman of 80 years or more with acute or convalescent COVID-19. The chain recombines TRBV4-1 with TRBJ1-5; the D is unclear. The CDR3 region is CASSQEPPPGHQPQHF. In DNA, the CDR3 is TGCGCCAGCAGCCAAGAGCCCCCGCCGGGTCATCAGCCCCAGCATTTT.